These 15 T cell receptor beta chains were all obtained from the same sample, sequenced in a study of shared clonotypes between healthy human individuals. Assay: immunoSEQ multiplex PCR; the TCRdb copy retains only in-frame clones and omits some. The sample lists about 340,000 clones; 70% to 75% were seen once. Sequencing was carried out using memory CD4+ T cells sorted from blood. Noted subset: CD45RA-negative fraction. These receptor sequences come from a man aged 30 to 39 in good health.

The V and J genes are TRBV5-4 and TRBJ2-1; 9 bases fit TRBD1. Germline V CDR1 and CDR2: SGHNT, YYREEE (reference sequence). This CDR3 has 15 amino acids. Trimming took 6 bases from V and 1 from J; bases not matched to a gene: 5. CDR3: CASKTGTGSYNEQFF. CDR3 nucleotide sequence: TGTGCCAGCAAAACCGGGACAGGGTCCTACAATGAGCAGTTCTTC.

The rearrangement joins TRBV18 to TRBJ2-1, with D perhaps matching TRBD1 or TRBD2 (5 bases each). Germline V CDR1 and CDR2: KGHSH, LQKENI. The CDR3 is 14 amino acids. The germline V and J ends were trimmed by 0 bases and 4 bases, with 7 bases remaining between them. CDR3 sequence reads: CASSPPGEYNEQFF. CDR3 nucleotides: TGTGCCAGCTCACCACCGGGGGAATACAATGAGCAGTTCTTC.

The chain uses TRBV29-1 and TRBJ2-3, with 14 bases lining up with TRBD2. CDR3 length equals 17 residues. V shed 6 bases and J 2 bases; nucleotides not matched to a gene: 10. Germline CDR1 reads SQVTM; CDR2 reads ANQGSEA. This CDR3 reads CSVLGLAGEGATDTQYF. CDR3 sequence (DNA): TGCAGCGTGCTGGGACTAGCGGGAGAGGGGGCCACAGATACGCAGTATTTT.

CDR3 amino acids: CASRIPGGEQYF. CDR3 coding DNA: TGTGCCAGCAGGATTCCGGGCGGCGAGCAGTACTTC. The chain is built from TRBV6-5 and TRBJ2-7; no reliable D call. The CDR3 is 12 amino acids. Germline V gene data show CDR1 as MNHEY and CDR2 as SVGAGI. V gave up 6 bases and J gave up 6 bases, with 12 bases separating them.

The chain is built from TRBV28 and TRBJ2-5; 7 bases are shared with TRBD2. The CDR3 is 12 residues long. Germline V gene lookup returns CDR1 MDHEN and CDR2 SYDVKM. V was pared by 6 bases and J by 5 bases, with 3 bases of the junction left unmatched. The CDR3 sequence is CASRAGAETQYF. Written as DNA, the CDR3 is TGTGCCAGCAGGGCGGGAGCGGAGACCCAGTACTTC.

V gene TRBV28 combines with J gene TRBJ1-5, with TRBD1 identical over 8 bases. The V gene's germline CDR1 is MDHEN and CDR2 SYDVKM. V gave up 6 bases and J gave up 7 bases; unmatched junction bases: 8. This CDR3 region has 14 residues. As DNA, the CDR3 is TGTGCCAGCAGGCGAGGGACAGGAACGCAGCCCCAGCATTTT. Translated, it gives CASRRGTGTQPQHF.

In the case of this clone: Other DNA sequences in the same sample also yield this CDR3. The V call is TRBV15, the J call TRBJ2-7; D gene unclear. Germline-derived CDR1 and CDR2 are LNHNV and YYDKDF (reference sequence). With 0 bases removed from V and 2 bases from J, the gap between germline ends came to 5 bases. This CDR3 comprises 13 residues. The CDR3 loop reads CATSRELTYEQYF. DNA of the CDR3: TGTGCCACCAGCAGAGAGCTTACCTACGAGCAGTACTTC.

At least ten counts were recorded for this clone. The chain employs TRBV6-1 and TRBJ2-2, with 11 nucleotides matching TRBD2. This CDR3 region has 15 residues. With 10 bases clipped from V and 2 bases from J, the junction kept 6 bases outside the gene matches. CDR1 and CDR2 from the germline V gene are MNHNS and SASEGT. CDR3 in DNA: TGTGCCACTCCGACTAGCGGGATAAACACCGGGGAGCTGTTTTTT. The encoded protein is CATPTSGINTGELFF.

The chain links TRBV4-2 to TRBJ2-3, with 9 bases that match TRBD2. V lost 0 bases to trimming and J lost 3 bases; unmatched junction nucleotides: 7. The V gene's germline CDR1 is LGHNA and CDR2 YNFKEQ. This CDR3 region has 17 residues. CDR3 in amino acids: CASSQEGAGGRTDTQYF. As DNA, the CDR3 is TGTGCCAGCAGCCAAGAGGGCGCGGGAGGGCGAACAGATACGCAGTATTTT.

The chain joins TRBV7-9 to TRBJ2-5; TRBD2 matches at 7 bases. V lost 5 bases to trimming and J lost 5 bases; unmatched junction nucleotides: 8. From germline, CDR1 is SEHNR and CDR2 FQNEAQ (reference sequence). The length of the CDR3 is 14 residues. The CDR3 sequence: CASSDGGGRETQYF. The CDR3 coding sequence is TGTGCCAGCAGCGACGGGGGAGGGAGGGAGACCCAGTACTTC.

The chain employs TRBV29-1 and TRBJ2-1; D gene ambiguous. V was pared by 3 bases and J by 7 bases, with 13 bases between. In germline, CDR1 is SQVTM, CDR2 ANQGSEA. This CDR3 contains 13 residues. The CDR3: CSVDPGSSNEQFF. The CDR3 DNA is TGCAGCGTTGACCCCGGATCTTCTAATGAGCAGTTCTTC.

The rearrangement uses TRBV15 and TRBJ2-4; D is tentatively TRBD1 or TRBD2 (6 bases each). V lost 6 bases and J lost 8, with 8 bases in between. The CDR3 has 11 residues. The germline CDR1 and CDR2 sequences are LNHNV and YYDKDF (reference sequence). For the CDR3, the DNA is TGTGCCACCAGGGAGGGGGACATTCAGTACTTC. It specifies CATREGDIQYF. Supplemented by reference TRBV15 and TRBJ2-4, the full variable domain reads DAMVIQNPRYQVTQFGKPVTLSCSQTLNHNVMYWYQQKSSQAPKLLFHYYDKDFNNEADTPDNFQSRRPNTSFCFLDIRSPGLGDTAMYLCATREGDIQYFGAGTRLSVL.

Remarks on this clone: Other DNA sequences in the same sample also yield this CDR3. The chain is built from TRBV11-2 and TRBJ2-7; the D gene could be TRBD1 or TRBD2 (5 bases each). Trimming removed 4 bases from V and 0 bases from J, with 10 bases in between. The CDR3 has 14 residues. From germline, CDR1 is SGHAT and CDR2 FQNNGV. The CDR3 spells CASSSGTLSYEQYF. DNA of the CDR3: TGTGCCAGCAGCTCCGGGACGCTCTCCTACGAGCAGTACTTC.

The chain is built from TRBV7-2 and TRBJ2-7, with unresolved D. Trimming took off 0 bases at V and 7 bases at J, with 16 bases between the two ends. Germline V gene data show CDR1 as SGHTA and CDR2 as FQGNSA. The CDR3 loop spans 15 amino acids. This CDR3 reads CASSLATGWGPEQYF. The CDR3 nucleotides read TGTGCCAGCAGCTTAGCCACCGGGTGGGGTCCGGAGCAGTACTTC.

V is TRBV27 and J is TRBJ2-1, with D perhaps given as TRBD1 or TRBD2 (5 bases each). From germline, CDR1 is MNHEY and CDR2 SMNVEV (reference sequence). This CDR3 region has 14 residues. V shed 3 bases and J shed 5 bases, with 11 bases lying between them. This chain's CDR3 is CASSFPGRNNEQFF. CDR3 in DNA: TGTGCCAGCAGTTTCCCGGGGCGGAACAATGAGCAGTTCTTC.